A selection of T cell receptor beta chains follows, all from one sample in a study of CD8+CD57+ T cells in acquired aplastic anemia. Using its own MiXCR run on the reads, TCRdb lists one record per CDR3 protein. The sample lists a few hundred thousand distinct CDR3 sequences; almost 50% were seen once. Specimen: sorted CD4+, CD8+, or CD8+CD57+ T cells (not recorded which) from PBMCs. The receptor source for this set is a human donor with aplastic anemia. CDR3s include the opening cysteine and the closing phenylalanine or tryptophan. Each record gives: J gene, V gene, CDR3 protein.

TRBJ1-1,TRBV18,CASSPRTHRGTEAFF
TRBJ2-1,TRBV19,CASSKVGQGVNEQFF
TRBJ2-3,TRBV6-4,CASSAEWGDTQYF
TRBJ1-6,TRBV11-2,CASSLGPAGVSPLHF
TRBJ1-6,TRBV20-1,CSAKGRGDSPLHF
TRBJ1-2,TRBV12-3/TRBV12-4,CASSPSNGYGYTF
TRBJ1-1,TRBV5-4,CASSLMRTAPREAFF
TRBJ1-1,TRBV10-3,CAISSGTGGDEAFF
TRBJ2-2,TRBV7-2,CASSRPDTGELFF
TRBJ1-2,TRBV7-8,CASSFGQGFGARGYTF
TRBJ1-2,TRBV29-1,CSVAPGGPIYGYTF
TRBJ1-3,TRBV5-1,CASSLEAGPGNTIYF
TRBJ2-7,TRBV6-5,CASSYSRQGYEQYF
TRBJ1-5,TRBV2,CASSSGTVTNQPQHF
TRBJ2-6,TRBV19,CASSVTGTGANVLTF
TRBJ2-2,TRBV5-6,CASSGLAGGGTGELFF
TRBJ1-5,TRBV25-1,CASSDAGGMGNQPQHF
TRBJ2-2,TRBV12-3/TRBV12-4,CASKGQGSNTGELFF